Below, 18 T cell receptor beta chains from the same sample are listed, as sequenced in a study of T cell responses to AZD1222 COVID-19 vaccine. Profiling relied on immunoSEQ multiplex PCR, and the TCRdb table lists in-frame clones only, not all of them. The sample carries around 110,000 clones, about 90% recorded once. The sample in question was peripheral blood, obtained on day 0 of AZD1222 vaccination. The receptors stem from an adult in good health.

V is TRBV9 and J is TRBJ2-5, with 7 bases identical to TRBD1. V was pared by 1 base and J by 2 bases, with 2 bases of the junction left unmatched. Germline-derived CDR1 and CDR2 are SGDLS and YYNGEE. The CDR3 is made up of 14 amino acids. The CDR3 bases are TGTGCCAGCAGCGTAACACAGGGGCAAGAGACCCAGTACTTC. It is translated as CASSVTQGQETQYF.

The CDR3 DNA reads TGCGCCAGCAGCTTGGCTGCAGGGGGCAATCAGCCCCAGCATTTT. It is translated as CASSLAAGGNQPQHF. This chain joins TRBV5-1 and TRBJ1-5, with D possibly matching TRBD1 (6 bases). Germline V CDR1 and CDR2: SGHRS, YFSETQ. V shed 0 bases and J shed 2 bases, with 9 bases lying between them. The CDR3 loop spans 15 amino acids. Full variable domain (rest looked up from reference TRBV5-1 and TRBJ1-5): KAGVTQTPRYLIKTRGQQVTLSCSPISGHRSVSWYQQTPGQGLQFLFEYFSETQRNKGNFPGRFSGRQFSNSRSEMNVSTLELGDSALYLCASSLAAGGNQPQHFGDGTRLSIL.

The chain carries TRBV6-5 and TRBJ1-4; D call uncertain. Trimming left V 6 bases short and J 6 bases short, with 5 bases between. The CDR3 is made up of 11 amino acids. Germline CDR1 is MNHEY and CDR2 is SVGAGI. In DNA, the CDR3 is TGTGCCAGCAGGGCCGATGAAAAACTGTTTTTT. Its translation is CASRADEKLFF.

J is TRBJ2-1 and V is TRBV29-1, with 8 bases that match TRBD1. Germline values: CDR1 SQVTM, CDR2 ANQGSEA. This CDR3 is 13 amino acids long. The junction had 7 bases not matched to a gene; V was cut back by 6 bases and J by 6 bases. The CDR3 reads CSVATGDTNEQFF. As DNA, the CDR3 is TGCAGCGTAGCGACAGGGGACACCAATGAGCAGTTCTTC.

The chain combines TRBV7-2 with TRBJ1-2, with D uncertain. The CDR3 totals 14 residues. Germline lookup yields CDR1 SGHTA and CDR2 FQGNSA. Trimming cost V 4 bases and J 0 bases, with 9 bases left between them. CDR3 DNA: TGTGCCAGCAGCTCATTCAGAGCTAACTATGGCTACACCTTC. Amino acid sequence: CASSSFRANYGYTF.

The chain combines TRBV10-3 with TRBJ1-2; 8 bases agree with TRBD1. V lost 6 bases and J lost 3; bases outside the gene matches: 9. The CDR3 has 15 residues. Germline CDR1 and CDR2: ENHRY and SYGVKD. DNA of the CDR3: TGTGCCATCAGGATGACCGGGACAGGACACTATGGCTACACCTTC. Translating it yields CAIRMTGTGHYGYTF.

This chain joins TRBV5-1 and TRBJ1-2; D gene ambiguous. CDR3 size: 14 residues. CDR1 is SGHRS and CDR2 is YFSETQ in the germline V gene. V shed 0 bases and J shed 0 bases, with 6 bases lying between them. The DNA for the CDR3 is TGCGCCAGCAGCTTGGAAAGCCCTAACTATGGCTACACCTTC. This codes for CASSLESPNYGYTF.

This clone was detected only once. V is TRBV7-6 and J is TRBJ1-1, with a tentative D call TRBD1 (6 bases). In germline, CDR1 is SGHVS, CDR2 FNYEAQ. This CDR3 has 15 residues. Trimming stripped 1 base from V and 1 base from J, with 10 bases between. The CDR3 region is CASSLGRGTNTEAFF. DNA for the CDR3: TGTGCCAGCAGCTTAGGAAGGGGGACGAACACTGAAGCTTTCTTT.

The CDR3 loop is CASSVGLAGGDTEAFF. CDR3 DNA: TGTGCCAGCAGCGTAGGTCTAGCAGGGGGGGACACTGAAGCTTTCTTT. The genes are TRBV9 and TRBJ1-1; TRBD1 matches at 7 bases. Germline CDR1 reads SGDLS; CDR2 reads YYNGEE. The CDR3 extends over 16 amino acids. The J segment lost 3 bases and the V segment lost 0 bases, leaving 8 bases of the junction unmatched. Together with reference TRBV9 and TRBJ1-1, the CDR3 gives the full variable domain: DSGVTQTPKHLITATGQRVTLRCSPRSGDLSVYWYQQSLDQGLQFLIQYYNGEERAKGNILERFSAQQFPDLHSELNLSSLELGDSALYFCASSVGLAGGDTEAFFGQGTRLTVV.

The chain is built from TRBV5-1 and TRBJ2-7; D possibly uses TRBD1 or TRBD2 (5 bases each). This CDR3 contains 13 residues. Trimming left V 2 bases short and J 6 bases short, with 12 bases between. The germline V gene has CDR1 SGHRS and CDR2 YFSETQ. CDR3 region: CASSLRVGGEQYF. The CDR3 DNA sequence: TGCGCCAGCAGCTTAAGGGTTGGGGGCGAGCAGTACTTC.

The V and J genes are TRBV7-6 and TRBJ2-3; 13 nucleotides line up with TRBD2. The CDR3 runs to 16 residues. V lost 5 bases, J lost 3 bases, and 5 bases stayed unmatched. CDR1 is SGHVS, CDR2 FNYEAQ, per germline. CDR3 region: CASSALLAGGTDTQYF. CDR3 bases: TGTGCCAGCAGCGCACTACTAGCGGGGGGGACAGATACGCAGTATTTT.

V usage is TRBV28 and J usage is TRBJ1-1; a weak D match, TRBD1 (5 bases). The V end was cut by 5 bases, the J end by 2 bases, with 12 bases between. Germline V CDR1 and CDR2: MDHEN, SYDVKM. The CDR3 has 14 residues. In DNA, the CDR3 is TGTGCCAGCAGTCCCCCGGGGGTTAACACTGAAGCTTTCTTT. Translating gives CASSPPGVNTEAFF.

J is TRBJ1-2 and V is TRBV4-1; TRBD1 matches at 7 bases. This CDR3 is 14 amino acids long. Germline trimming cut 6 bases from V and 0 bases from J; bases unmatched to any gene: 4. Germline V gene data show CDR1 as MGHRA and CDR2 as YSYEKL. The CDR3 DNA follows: TGCGCCAGCAGTCGACAGGGCGCTAACTATGGCTACACCTTC. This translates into CASSRQGANYGYTF.

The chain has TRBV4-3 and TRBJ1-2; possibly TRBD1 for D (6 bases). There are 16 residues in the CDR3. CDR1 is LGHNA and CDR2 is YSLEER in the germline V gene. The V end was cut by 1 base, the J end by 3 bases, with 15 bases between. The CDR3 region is CASSQARTAVYYGYTF. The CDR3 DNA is TGCGCCAGCAGCCAAGCCCGGACAGCCGTGTACTATGGCTACACCTTC.

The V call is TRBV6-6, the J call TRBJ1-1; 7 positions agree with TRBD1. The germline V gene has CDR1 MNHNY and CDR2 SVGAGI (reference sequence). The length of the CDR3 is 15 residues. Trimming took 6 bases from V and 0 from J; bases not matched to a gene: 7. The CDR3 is CASSPRDSLNTEAFF. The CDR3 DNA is TGTGCCAGCAGCCCCCGGGACAGCCTGAACACTGAAGCTTTCTTT.

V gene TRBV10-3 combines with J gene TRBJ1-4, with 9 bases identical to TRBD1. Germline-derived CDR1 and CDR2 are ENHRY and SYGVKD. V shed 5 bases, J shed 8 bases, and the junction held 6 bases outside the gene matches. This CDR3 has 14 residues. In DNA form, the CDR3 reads TGTGCCATCAGTCCCGGGACAGGGTACGAAAAACTGTTTTTT. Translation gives CAISPGTGYEKLFF.

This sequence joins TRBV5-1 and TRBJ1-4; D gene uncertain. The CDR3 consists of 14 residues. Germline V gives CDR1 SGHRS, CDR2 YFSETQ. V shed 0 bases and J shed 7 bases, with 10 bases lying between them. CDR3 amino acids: CASSLGGFSEKLFF. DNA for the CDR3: TGCGCCAGCAGCTTGGGGGGTTTTAGTGAAAAACTGTTTTTT.

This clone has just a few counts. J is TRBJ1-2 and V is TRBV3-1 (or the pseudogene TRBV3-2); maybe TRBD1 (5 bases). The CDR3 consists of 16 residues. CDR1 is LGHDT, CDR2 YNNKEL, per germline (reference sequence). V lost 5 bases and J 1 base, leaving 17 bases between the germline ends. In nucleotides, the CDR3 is TGTGCCAGCAGCTTAGGGGATCGAGGATGTAACTATGGCTACACCTTC. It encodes CASSLGDRGCNYGYTF.